This entry lists 9 T cell receptor beta chains sequenced from one sample in a study of long-term antiretroviral therapy in people with HIV. The assay, immunoSEQ v3.0, was run at survey level. The repertoire was sequenced with immunoSEQ multiplex PCR; TCRdb's copy has only in-frame clones and lacks some. Here the sample spans nearly 11,000 clones, 76% being singletons. The material was unsorted PBMCs, obtained at the start of antiretroviral therapy, before treatment. These TCRs come from a man aged 25-45 years with HIV.

This clone has just a few counts. J is TRBJ2-1 and V is TRBV10-2, with 11 bases fitting TRBD1. V was pared by 3 bases and J by 2 bases, with 6 bases of the junction left unmatched. Germline assignment: CDR1 WSHSY and CDR2 SAAADI. There are 17 residues in the CDR3. The CDR3 DNA reads TGCGCCAGCAGTGACTTAACGGGACAGGGGGCCTACAATGAGCAGTTCTTC. Encoded protein: CASSDLTGQGAYNEQFF.

CDR3 coding DNA: TGTGCCAGCAGCGTGCCTAGCGGGAGGATCCCCCCCTACAATGAGCAGTTCTTC. It translates to CASSVPSGRIPPYNEQFF. The V call is TRBV9, the J call TRBJ2-1; 11 positions agree with TRBD2. Germline-derived CDR1 and CDR2 are SGDLS and YYNGEE. Trimming removed 2 bases from V and 2 bases from J; junction bases left unmatched: 9. The length of the CDR3 is 18 residues. Filled out from reference TRBV9 and TRBJ2-1, the complete variable domain reads DSGVTQTPKHLITATGQRVTLRCSPRSGDLSVYWYQQSLDQGLQFLIQYYNGEERAKGNILERFSAQQFPDLHSELNLSSLELGDSALYFCASSVPSGRIPPYNEQFFGPGTRLTVL.

The chain recombines TRBV21-1 with TRBJ1-2; the table calls TRBD1, which could not be checked here. TRBV21-1 is a known pseudogene. The CDR3 totals 15 residues. This CDR3 is CASSLRGQGAGGYTF. The DNA of the CDR3 is TGTGCCAGCAGCCTCCGGGGACAGGGGGCGGGTGGCTACACCTTC.

This rearrangement joins TRBV18 to TRBJ2-1; TRBD1 matches at 12 bases. V was pared by 2 bases and J by 4 bases, with 6 bases of the junction left unmatched. CDR1 and CDR2 from the germline V gene are KGHSH and LQKENI. The CDR3 consists of 17 residues. The CDR3 here is CASSPGTGGAGYNEQFF. CDR3 bases: TGTGCCAGCTCACCAGGGACAGGGGGCGCGGGTTACAATGAGCAGTTCTTC.

The CDR3 DNA reads TGTGCCAGCAGTTTAACTCGCACAGATACGCAGTATTTT. Translating gives CASSLTRTDTQYF. The V and J genes are TRBV27 and TRBJ2-3; D is ambiguous. Germline loops: CDR1 MNHEY, CDR2 SMNVEV (reference sequence). The V gene lost 2 bases and the J gene lost 1 base, with 4 bases spanning the gap. The CDR3 runs 13 residues.

The J gene is TRBJ1-2, the V gene TRBV28; TRBD1 agrees at 12 bases. J lost 5 bases, V lost 2 bases, and 6 bases had no gene match. This CDR3 is 16 amino acids long. From germline, CDR1 is MDHEN and CDR2 SYDVKM. The CDR3: CASSLTGTGGWYGYTF. The CDR3 DNA is TGTGCCAGCAGTTTAACCGGGACAGGGGGCTGGTATGGCTACACCTTC.

The chain uses TRBV5-8 and TRBJ2-7, with D perhaps matching TRBD1 or TRBD2 (6 bases each). Trimming left V 4 bases short and J 9 bases short, with 17 bases between. Germline V gene lookup returns CDR1 SGHTS and CDR2 YDEGEE. The CDR3 is 13 residues long. The CDR3 DNA reads TGTGCCAGCAGCGGGACTGGACAGACCCCGCAGTACTTC. It specifies CASSGTGQTPQYF. Looking up the rest from reference TRBV5-8 and TRBJ2-7 gives the full variable domain: EAGVTQSPTHLIKTRGQQATLRCSPISGHTSVYWYQQALGLGLQFLLWYDEGEERNRGNFPPRFSGRQFPNYSSELNVNALELEDSALYLCASSGTGQTPQYFGPGTRLTVT.

The chain carries TRBV6-6 and TRBJ2-7; D not resolved. Trimming left V 2 bases short and J 0 bases short, with 5 bases between. Germline lookup yields CDR1 MNHNY and CDR2 SVGAGI (reference sequence). The CDR3 extends over 13 amino acids. The CDR3 loop is CASSYASSYEQYF. The DNA of the CDR3 is TGTGCCAGCAGTTACGCGAGCTCCTACGAGCAGTACTTC.

V is TRBV10-2 and J is TRBJ2-1, with D possibly TRBD2 on 5 matching bases. Trimming stripped 4 bases from V and 0 bases from J, with 10 bases between. The V gene's germline CDR1 is WSHSY and CDR2 SAAADI. The CDR3 runs 15 residues. CDR3 nucleotide sequence: TGCGCCAGCAGTGGAGGGCCTCCCTCCTACAATGAGCAGTTCTTC. This encodes CASSGGPPSYNEQFF.